This paragraph covers one TCR beta chain sequence. It was with 60 Vbeta and 13 Jbeta primers that the PCR ran. Assay: immunoSEQ multiplex PCR; the TCRdb copy retains only in-frame clones and omits some. The table lists around 150,000 clones, around 85% of them singletons. The data belong to a study of cytomegalovirus exposure and HLA in healthy donors. With 6 bases clipped from V and 4 bases from J, the junction kept 9 bases outside the gene matches. The CDR3 contains 17 residues. CDR1 SGHTA and CDR2 FQGNSA come from the germline V gene. The receptor was isolated from a man in his forties in good health and CMV-seronegative. The genes are TRBV7-2 and TRBJ2-2; TRBD2 aligns across 12 bases. Material: PBMCs. CDR3 DNA: TGTGCCAGCAGGATCGGACTAGCGGGGACGAGCACCGGGGAGCTGTTTTTT. Translation gives CASRIGLAGTSTGELFF.